The source of this T cell receptor (beta chain) is a study of T cell responses to AZD1222 COVID-19 vaccine. Overall study findings and caveats: Reports say nearly half of spike-specific TCRs go after unmutated variant regions. AZD1222 recipients seropositive at baseline numbered only six or seven. At 160-218 and 743-854, vaccine-associated CD4 TCRs were dominant, and they spanned spike. Only after the peak T cell response were repertoires sampled.

Clones were read by immunoSEQ multiplex PCR, and TCRdb kept only the in-frame ones, dropping some. This sample yields around 130,000 clones, of which approximately 90% are seen a single time; 4% belongs to the top ten. With respect to this clone: What it binds is not known.

From germline, CDR1 is SEHNR and CDR2 FQNEAQ (reference sequence). The CDR3 is 13 residues long. Trimming left V 5 bases short and J 4 bases short, with 11 bases between. The sample in question was peripheral blood, obtained 28 days after the second AZD1222 dose. The clonotype originates from an adult who received the AZD1222 COVID-19 vaccine. The chain couples TRBV7-9 to TRBJ1-1, with unresolved D. CDR3 bases: TGTGCCAGCAGCCCAGAGTGGGGCACTGAAGCTTTCTTT. It translates to CASSPEWGTEAFF.